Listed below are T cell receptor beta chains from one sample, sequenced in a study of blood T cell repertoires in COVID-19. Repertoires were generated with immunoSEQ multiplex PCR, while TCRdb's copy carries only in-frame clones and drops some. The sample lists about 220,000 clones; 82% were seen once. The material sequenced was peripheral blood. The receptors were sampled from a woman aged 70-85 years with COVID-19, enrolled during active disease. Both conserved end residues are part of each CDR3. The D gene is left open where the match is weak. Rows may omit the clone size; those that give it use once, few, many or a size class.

CDR3: CASSLRGKMNTEAFF
DNA: TGTGCCAGCAGCTTAAGAGGGAAGATGAACACTGAAGCTTTCTTT
size: .
D: .
J: TRBJ1-1
V: TRBV7-9

CDR3: CASSQGLAAYEQYF
DNA: TGTGCCAGCAGTCAGGGACTAGCGGCCTACGAGCAGTACTTC
size: .
D: TRBD2
J: TRBJ2-7
V: TRBV27

CDR3: CASSGSDRTYGYTF
DNA: TGTGCCAGCAGCGGGTCGGACAGGACTTATGGCTACACCTTC
size: .
D: TRBD1
J: TRBJ1-2
V: TRBV28

CDR3: CASSYGGMGNQPQHF
DNA: TGTGCCAGCAGTTACGGGGGGATGGGCAATCAGCCCCAGCATTTT
size: .
D: .
J: TRBJ1-5
V: TRBV6-2/TRBV6-3

CDR3: CASSHDRTSGNPSQETQYF
DNA: TGCGCCAGCAGCCATGACAGGACTAGCGGGAACCCGTCGCAAGAGACCCAGTACTTC
size: .
D: TRBD2
J: TRBJ2-5
V: TRBV4-3

CDR3: CASSPTRQGYGYTF
DNA: TGTGCCAGCAGTCCGACAAGACAGGGCTATGGCTACACCTTC
size: .
D: TRBD1
J: TRBJ1-2
V: TRBV28

CDR3: CASSFRADTEFF
DNA: TGTGCCAGCAGCTTCAGGGCCGATACGGAGTTCTTC
size: .
D: .
J: TRBJ2-1
V: TRBV7-2

CDR3: CASSRDRDIWVGEAFF
DNA: TGTGCCAGTAGTAGAGACAGAGACATATGGGTAGGCGAAGCTTTCTTT
size: .
D: .
J: TRBJ1-1
V: TRBV19

CDR3: CASSVTDSYEQYF
DNA: TGTGCCAGCAGCGTAACGGACAGCTACGAGCAGTACTTC
size: .
D: .
J: TRBJ2-7
V: TRBV9

CDR3: CASTSAGDGTYEQYF
DNA: TGTGCCAGTACCTCAGCAGGAGACGGGACCTACGAGCAGTACTTC
size: .
D: .
J: TRBJ2-7
V: TRBV19

CDR3: CASSLKDSGSPFYNEQFF
DNA: TGTGCCAGCAGCTTAAAGGATAGCGGGAGCCCCTTTTACAATGAGCAGTTCTTC
size: .
D: TRBD2
J: TRBJ2-1
V: TRBV7-8

CDR3: CATSNRNQGAIGGQYF
DNA: TGTGCCACCAGCAATCGAAACCAGGGGGCGATCGGAGGGCAGTACTTC
size: .
D: TRBD1
J: TRBJ2-7
V: TRBV24-1

CDR3: CASSREIYEQYF
DNA: TGTGCCAGCAGCCGGGAAATCTACGAGCAGTACTTC
size: .
D: .
J: TRBJ2-7
V: TRBV5-6

CDR3: CASSQVLGTDGYTF
DNA: TGCGCCAGCAGCCAAGTTTTAGGGACTGACGGCTACACCTTC
size: .
D: .
J: TRBJ1-2
V: TRBV4-1

CDR3: CASSQVAGSNYGYTF
DNA: TGTGCCAGCAGCCAAGTAGCTGGGTCTAACTATGGCTACACCTTC
size: once
D: .
J: TRBJ1-2
V: TRBV3-1/TRBV3-2

CDR3: CASGLSTTGEETQYF
DNA: TGTGCTAGTGGTTTGTCGACGACGGGAGAGGAGACCCAGTACTTC
size: .
D: .
J: TRBJ2-5
V: TRBV12-5

CDR3: CASSLIQGSPLHF
DNA: TGTGCCAGCAGCTTAATACAGGGTTCACCCCTCCACTTT
size: .
D: .
J: TRBJ1-6
V: TRBV11-2

CDR3: CASSSQGRDTEAFF
DNA: TGTGCCAGCTCATCTCAGGGGAGGGACACTGAAGCTTTCTTT
size: .
D: .
J: TRBJ1-1
V: TRBV18

CDR3: CASSQSSGSYEQYF
DNA: TGTGCCAGCAGCCAATCTAGCGGGAGTTACGAGCAGTACTTC
size: .
D: TRBD2
J: TRBJ2-7
V: TRBV6-5

CDR3: CASSPGTGSEKLFF
DNA: TGTGCCAGCAGCCCCGGGACAGGGAGTGAAAAACTGTTTTTT
size: .
D: TRBD1
J: TRBJ1-4
V: TRBV7-9

CDR3: CASSPGQGGLRANVLTF
DNA: TGTGCCAGCAGTCCGGGACAGGGGGGCCTCAGAGCCAACGTCCTGACTTTC
size: .
D: TRBD1
J: TRBJ2-6
V: TRBV2

CDR3: CSVGGGQGDTQYF
DNA: TGCAGCGTTGGGGGGGGACAGGGAGATACGCAGTATTTT
size: .
D: TRBD1
J: TRBJ2-3
V: TRBV29-1

CDR3: CASSVAGSGSETQYF
DNA: TGTGCCAGCAGCGTAGCTGGAAGTGGGAGTGAGACCCAGTACTTC
size: once
D: .
J: TRBJ2-5
V: TRBV9